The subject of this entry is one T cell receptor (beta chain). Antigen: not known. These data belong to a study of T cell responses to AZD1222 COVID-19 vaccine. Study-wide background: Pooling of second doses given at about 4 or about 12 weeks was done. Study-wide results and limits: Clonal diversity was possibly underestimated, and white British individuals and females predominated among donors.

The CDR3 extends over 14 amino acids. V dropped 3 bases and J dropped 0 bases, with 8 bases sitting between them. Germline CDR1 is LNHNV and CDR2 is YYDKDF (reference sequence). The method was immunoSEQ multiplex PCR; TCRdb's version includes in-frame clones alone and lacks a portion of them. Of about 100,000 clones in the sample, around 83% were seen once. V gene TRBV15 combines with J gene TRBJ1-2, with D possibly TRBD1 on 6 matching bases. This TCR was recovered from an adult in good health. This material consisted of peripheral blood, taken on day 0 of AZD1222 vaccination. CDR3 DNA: TGTGCCACCAGCAGCGACAGGACTAACTATGGCTACACCTTC. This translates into CATSSDRTNYGYTF.